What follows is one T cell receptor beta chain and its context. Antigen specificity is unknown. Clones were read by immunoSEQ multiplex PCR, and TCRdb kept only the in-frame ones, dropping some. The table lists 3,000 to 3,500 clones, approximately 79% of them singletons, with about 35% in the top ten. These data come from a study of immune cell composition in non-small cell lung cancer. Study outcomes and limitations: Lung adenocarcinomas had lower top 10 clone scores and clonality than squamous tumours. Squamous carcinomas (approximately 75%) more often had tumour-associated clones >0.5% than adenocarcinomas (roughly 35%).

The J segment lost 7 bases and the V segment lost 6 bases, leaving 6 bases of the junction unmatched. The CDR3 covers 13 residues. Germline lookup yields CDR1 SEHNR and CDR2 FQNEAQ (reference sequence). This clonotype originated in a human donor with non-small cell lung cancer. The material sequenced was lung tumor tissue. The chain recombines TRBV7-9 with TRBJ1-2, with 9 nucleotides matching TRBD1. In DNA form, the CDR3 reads TGTGCCAGCAGTTTGGACAGGGGATCTGGCTACACCTTC. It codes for CASSLDRGSGYTF.